Listed here is a single TCR beta chain. Its antigen is undetermined. This specimen belongs to a study of cytomegalovirus exposure and HLA in healthy donors. Germline V gives CDR1 SEHNR, CDR2 FQNEAQ (reference sequence). The V end was cut by 5 bases, the J end by 0 bases, with 20 bases between. This CDR3 spans 19 amino acids. This PCR relied on a set of 60 Vbeta primers and 13 Jbeta primers. TCRdb keeps only in-frame clones here, not all; method: immunoSEQ multiplex PCR. The sample gives approximately 120,000 clones, approximately 81% of which show up once; under 4.5% is in the top ten. Study-level points and caveats: Later analysis showed TCR association rates varying by HLA locus, highest for DRB1 and lowest for HLA-C. About 87% or about 30% of the time was how often most TCR beta V segments were productive, according to an earlier analysis. Information on immune exposure was restricted to one variable (CMV serostatus).

The TCR originated in a man aged 18 to 29 in good health and CMV-seropositive. The sample taken for sequencing was PBMCs. The chain uses TRBV7-9 and TRBJ2-6; D might be TRBD2 (5 bases). CDR3 bases: TGTGCCAGCAGCCCCCGGGAAGCTAAGACTCTCTCTGGGGCCAACGTCCTGACTTTC. This sequence encodes CASSPREAKTLSGANVLTF.